Shown below are 6 T cell receptor beta chains from a single sample sequenced in a study of human T cells and chemical hapten exposure. Time point given: patch test 2, 6 weeks after DPC sensitization. Treatment indicated: therapeutic diphenylcyclopropenone sensitization with weekly scalp DPC. One entry per CDR3 protein results from TCRdb running MiXCR on the RACE reads. The data hold more than 75,000 distinct CDR3 sequences, with 9.3% observed a single time. This specimen was whole blood, taken in connection with sensitization to the hapten diphenylcyclopropenone (DPC). The receptors originated from a middle-aged woman with alopecia areata. Some clones in this sample may be carry-over from other donors' samples.

This clonotype has a handful of counts. For the CDR3, the DNA is TGTGCCAGCAGTTTACTACTTAGCACAGATACGCAGTATTTT. It specifies CASSLLLSTDTQYF. The V and J genes are TRBV28 and TRBJ2-3; no definite D call. V was trimmed by 2 bases and J by 0 bases, leaving 6 bases between them. Germline CDR1 reads MDHEN; CDR2 reads SYDVKM. The CDR3 consists of 14 residues.

This chain links TRBV28 with TRBJ1-5, with D hard to call. Trimming shortened V by 10 bases and J by 1 base, and 8 bases separated the two germline ends. The germline gives CDR1 MDHEN, CDR2 SYDVKM. The CDR3 totals 12 residues. CDR3 coding DNA: TGTGCCACCGCGCAGAGCAATCAGCCCCAGCATTTT. Protein sequence: CATAQSNQPQHF. Full variable domain (remainder filled in from reference TRBV28 and TRBJ1-5): DVKVTQSSRYLVKRTGEKVFLECVQDMDHENMFWYRQDPGLGLRLIYFSYDVKMKEKGDIPEGYSVSREKKERFSLILESASTNQTSMYLCATAQSNQPQHFGDGTRLSIL.

The table lists this clonotype with many counts. One end of the junction is discordant with germline, which a read error may explain. The chain joins TRBV9 to TRBJ2-2, with unresolved D. The CDR3 has 14 residues. Germline loops: CDR1 SGDLS, CDR2 YYNGEE. CDR3 loop: CASSLRGNSGELFF. The CDR3, as DNA: TGTGCCAGCAGCCTCAGAGGAAACAGCGGGGAGCTGTTTTTT.

This clonotype was recorded at least ten times. The chain uses TRBV20-1 and TRBJ2-1; D call uncertain. V was shortened by 7 bases and J by 8 bases, with 12 bases between the two germline ends. Germline CDR1 and CDR2: DFQATT and SNEGSKA (reference sequence). The CDR3 contains 11 residues. CDR3 sequence: CSVAPPHEQFF. Written as DNA, the CDR3 is TGCAGTGTTGCCCCGCCCCATGAGCAGTTCTTC.

This clonotype has a count of ten or more. The chain has TRBV3-1 and TRBJ2-7, with TRBD2 as a possible D gene (5 bases). Trimming took 3 bases from V and 6 from J, leaving 18 bases between them. The CDR3 has 15 residues. Per germline, CDR1 LGHDT and CDR2 YNNKEL (reference sequence). For the CDR3, the DNA is TGTGCCAGCAGCCATTTCACTAGTCTATGGGGCGAGCAGTACTTC. Its translation is CASSHFTSLWGEQYF.

The V call is TRBV9, the J call TRBJ1-6; no clear D. Germline V gene sequence: CDR1 SGDLS, CDR2 YYNGEE. Trimming removed 5 bases at V and 0 bases at J, with 6 bases between. CDR3 length equals 14 residues. The CDR3 protein is CASRESSYNSPLHF. The CDR3, as DNA: TGTGCCAGCAGGGAGAGCTCCTATAATTCACCCCTCCACTTT.